One and the same sample provided the 30 T cell receptor beta chains below, sequenced in a study of blood T cell repertoires in COVID-19 (dated by TCRdb to 2019 to 2021). Libraries came from the immunoSEQ multiplex PCR assay. The table was pulled from immuneACCESS by TCRdb, which kept in-frame rearrangements only. Such tables lose some clones; where checked, under half of the loss comes from unresolved V genes, and the rest has no known cause. This sample holds fewer than 300,000 clones; roughly 90% were observed only once. Of the sample, roughly 12% is held by the ten largest clones. Sequencing used peripheral blood. The source of these receptors is a woman in her 30s with COVID-19, enrolled during active disease.

The chain has TRBV12-3 or TRBV12-4 and TRBJ1-1; D not resolved. The CDR3 has 13 residues. The V end was cut by 3 bases, the J end by 7 bases, with 12 bases between. The CDR3 coding sequence is TGTGCCAGCAGTTTGTCTCTGAGCGGTGAAGCTTTCTTT. Translating it yields CASSLSLSGEAFF.

This clone was seen just once. V gene TRBV5-1 combines with J gene TRBJ1-2; 12 bases fit TRBD1. This CDR3 contains 15 residues. V shed 4 bases, J shed 8 bases, and the junction held 9 bases outside the gene matches. Per the germline V gene, CDR1 is SGHRS and CDR2 is YFSETQ. The CDR3 nucleotides read TGCGCCAGCAGCCGGGACAGGGGGCCGGTGAAGGGCTACACCTTC. This sequence encodes CASSRDRGPVKGYTF.

The gene calls are TRBV28 and TRBJ1-3; unclear D gene. The V gene lost 3 bases and the J gene lost 0 bases, with 9 bases spanning the gap. Germline V CDR1 and CDR2: MDHEN, SYDVKM. The CDR3 runs to 15 residues. In DNA form, the CDR3 reads TGTGCCAGCAGTTTTTTTTTCAGCTCTGGAAACACCATATATTTT. Translating it yields CASSFFFSSGNTIYF.

The chain couples TRBV7-2 to TRBJ2-2; D unresolved. Germline V CDR1 and CDR2: SGHTA, FQGNSA. The CDR3 has 17 residues. The ends were cut back, 5 bases at V and 1 base at J, with 17 bases in the middle. The CDR3 is CASSPLRSSLNTGELFF. In nucleotides, the CDR3 is TGTGCCAGCAGCCCACTCAGGTCCAGTCTGAACACCGGGGAGCTGTTTTTT. Combining the CDR3 with reference TRBV7-2 and TRBJ2-2 gives the whole variable domain GAGVSQSPSNKVTEKGKDVELRCDPISGHTALYWYRQSLGQGLEFLIYFQGNSAPDKSGLPSDRFSAERTGGSVSTLTIQRTQQEDSAVYLCASSPLRSSLNTGELFFGEGSRLTVL.

The V gene is TRBV7-2, the J gene TRBJ2-5; tentatively, D is TRBD1 (5 bases). CDR3 size: 15 residues. V was clipped by 3 bases and J by 3 bases, with 14 bases between them. The germline V gene encodes CDR1 SGHTA and CDR2 FQGNSA. The CDR3 reads CASSLGPLTKETQYF. The DNA for the CDR3 is TGTGCCAGCAGCTTGGGGCCACTCACTAAAGAGACCCAGTACTTC.

The chain links TRBV4-2 to TRBJ2-5, with TRBD2 identical over 7 bases. After removal of 4 bases from V and 2 bases from J, the junction contained 7 bases not matched to a gene. Germline V gives CDR1 LGHNA, CDR2 YNFKEQ. This CDR3 is built from 15 residues. CDR3 region: CASSRPDGGQETQYF. The DNA of the CDR3 is TGTGCCAGCAGCCGCCCAGACGGGGGGCAAGAGACCCAGTACTTC.

This clone appeared a single time. The chain's CDR3 is CASSLERGMNSPLHF. CDR3 bases: TGTGCCAGCAGCTTAGAGCGGGGGATGAATTCACCCCTCCACTTT. The genes are TRBV7-2 and TRBJ1-6; tentative D call: TRBD1 (5 bases). V was trimmed by 1 base and J by 7 bases, leaving 11 bases between them. The CDR3 is 15 amino acids. The germline V gene has CDR1 SGHTA and CDR2 FQGNSA. Combining the CDR3 with reference TRBV7-2 and TRBJ1-6 gives the whole variable domain GAGVSQSPSNKVTEKGKDVELRCDPISGHTALYWYRQSLGQGLEFLIYFQGNSAPDKSGLPSDRFSAERTGGSVSTLTIQRTQQEDSAVYLCASSLERGMNSPLHFGNGTRLTVT.

The V and J genes are TRBV11-1 and TRBJ1-2, with D possibly being TRBD1 (6 bases). Trimming stripped 3 bases from V and 3 bases from J, with 8 bases between. In germline, CDR1 is SGHAT, CDR2 FQDESV (reference sequence). There are 13 residues in the CDR3. The CDR3 DNA reads TGTGCCAGCAGCTTTGCAGGGGACTATGGCTACACCTTC. Its translation is CASSFAGDYGYTF.

CDR3 region: CASSLGTSGGPQDTQYF. In nucleotides, the CDR3 is TGCGCCAGCAGCTTGGGGACTAGCGGGGGCCCACAAGATACGCAGTATTTT. The V and J genes are TRBV5-1 and TRBJ2-3; 13 bases match TRBD2. Trimming at V came to 0 bases and at J to 5 bases, leaving 6 bases not matched to a gene. The CDR3 has 17 amino acids. Germline V lookup: CDR1 SGHRS, CDR2 YFSETQ.

With respect to this clone: This specimen includes other DNA sequences encoding the same CDR3. The rearrangement joins TRBV5-6 to TRBJ2-5, with D perhaps TRBD2 (6 bases). The CDR3 sequence is 13 residues long. Germline assignment: CDR1 SGHDT and CDR2 YYEEEE. V was cut by 0 bases and J by 5 bases, with 8 bases left in between. The DNA for the CDR3 is TGTGCCAGCAGCTTGGGACGGGAGGAGACCCAGTACTTC. This sequence encodes CASSLGREETQYF.

The genes are TRBV7-9 and TRBJ2-5, with D perhaps TRBD2 (5 bases). Trimming shortened V by 1 base and J by 2 bases, and 11 bases separated the two germline ends. This CDR3 spans 15 amino acids. The V gene's germline CDR1 is SEHNR and CDR2 FQNEAQ (reference sequence). Here the CDR3 DNA reads TGTGCCAGCAGCTTAGGGTTTCGGGAACAAGAGACCCAGTACTTC. Protein: CASSLGFREQETQYF. Full variable domain (outside the CDR3, taken from reference TRBV7-9 and TRBJ2-5): DTGVSQNPRHKITKRGQNVTFRCDPISEHNRLYWYRQTLGQGPEFLTYFQNEAQLEKSRLLSDRFSAERPKGSFSTLEIQRTEQGDSAMYLCASSLGFREQETQYFGPGTRLLVL.

The V and J genes are TRBV2 and TRBJ2-7; 7 nucleotides line up with TRBD1. CDR1 SNHLY and CDR2 FYNNEI come from the germline V gene. V shed 1 base and J 5 bases; nucleotides not matched to a gene: 8. The CDR3 is made up of 15 amino acids. The CDR3 DNA follows: TGTGCCAGCAGTGAAGTGAACAGGGGTAGGCACGAGCAGTACTTC. Translated: CASSEVNRGRHEQYF.

J is TRBJ1-5 and V is TRBV28; possible D gene TRBD1, 6 bases. This CDR3 comprises 14 residues. V was clipped by 7 bases and J by 3 bases, with 13 bases between them. Germline CDR1 and CDR2: MDHEN and SYDVKM. The CDR3 nucleotides read TGTGCCAGCATTGTAGGGGGTCCCAATCAGCCCCAGCATTTT. Amino acid sequence: CASIVGGPNQPQHF.

The chain links TRBV6-5 to TRBJ1-4; maybe TRBD1 (6 bases). Trimming shortened V by 6 bases and J by 2 bases, and 13 bases separated the two germline ends. Per the germline V gene, CDR1 is MNHEY and CDR2 is SVGAGI. The CDR3 spans 15 residues. CDR3 sequence (DNA): TGTGCCAGCAGCGCCGTGGGGGCGACTAATGAAAAACTGTTTTTT. Translation gives CASSAVGATNEKLFF.

The count of this clone is one. This chain joins TRBV21-1 and TRBJ1-3. TRBV21-1 is a pseudogene. The CDR3 sequence is 15 residues long. CDR3 region: CASSPTTAPGNTIYF. The CDR3 DNA is TGTGCCAGCAGCCCAACGACGGCTCCCGGGAACACCATATATTTT.

This chain uses TRBV5-1 with TRBJ2-7; 10 nucleotides align to TRBD2. From germline, CDR1 is SGHRS and CDR2 YFSETQ. This CDR3 spans 15 amino acids. V trimming: 6 bases; J trimming: 2 bases; junction bases outside the gene matches: 8. Here the CDR3 DNA reads TGCGCCAGCAAGTTAGGACTAGCGGTCCCCTACGAGCAGTACTTC. This codes for CASKLGLAVPYEQYF.

J is TRBJ2-3 and V is TRBV2; D is uncertain. Germline V lookup: CDR1 SNHLY, CDR2 FYNNEI. CDR3 length: 13 residues. V dropped 11 bases and J dropped 4 bases, with 16 bases sitting between them. The CDR3 loop is CAAWVAGSDTQYF. DNA of the CDR3: TGTGCCGCTTGGGTGGCCGGGTCAGATACGCAGTATTTT.

As to this clone: Within the sample, other DNA sequences also encode this same CDR3. V gene TRBV12-3 or TRBV12-4 combines with J gene TRBJ1-5, with D maybe TRBD1 (5 bases). This CDR3 spans 13 amino acids. V lost 3 bases, J lost 2 bases, and 5 bases lay in between. CDR3 DNA sequence: TGTGCCAGCAGTTTCAGGGGCAATCAGCCCCAGCATTTT. Translating gives CASSFRGNQPQHF.

V usage is TRBV10-3 and J usage is TRBJ2-1; D is perhaps TRBD2 (6 bases). Germline loops: CDR1 ENHRY, CDR2 SYGVKD. This CDR3 spans 14 amino acids. Deletions cut 10 bases from V and 7 bases from J, with 20 bases between. CDR3 nucleotide sequence: TGTGCCACCGCTGGGTTGGCGGGGCATAATGAGCAGTTCTTC. Translated: CATAGLAGHNEQFF.

This chain uses TRBV2 with TRBJ1-1, with D possibly TRBD1 on 6 matching bases. V dropped 6 bases and J dropped 4 bases, with 15 bases sitting between them. The CDR3 has 14 residues. Germline V gives CDR1 SNHLY, CDR2 FYNNEI. In DNA form, the CDR3 reads TGTGCCAGCAGAGGAGGAAGAGGGGGCACTGAAGCTTTCTTT. It yields the protein CASRGGRGGTEAFF. The full variable domain, rest sourced from reference TRBV2 and TRBJ1-1, is EPEVTQTPSHQVTQMGQEVILRCVPISNHLYFYWYRQILGQKVEFLVSFYNNEISEKSEIFDDQFSVERPDGSNFTLKIRSTKLEDSAMYFCASRGGRGGTEAFFGQGTRLTVV.

This chain joins TRBV19 and TRBJ2-7; D may be TRBD1 (6 bases). CDR3 length: 18 residues. Germline values: CDR1 LNHDA, CDR2 SQIVND (reference sequence). With 3 bases removed from V and 0 bases from J, the gap between germline ends came to 21 bases. The CDR3 sequence is CASSMCRIGGRGSYEQYF. DNA for the CDR3: TGTGCCAGTAGTATGTGTCGTATTGGGGGCAGGGGCTCCTACGAGCAGTACTTC.

Only a few counts were recorded for this clone. This chain links TRBV4-1 with TRBJ2-5; no definite D call. With 4 bases removed from V and 4 bases from J, the gap between germline ends came to 10 bases. This CDR3 spans 13 amino acids. In germline, CDR1 is MGHRA, CDR2 YSYEKL. CDR3 DNA sequence: TGCGCCAGCAGCCGAGCCCCGTCAGAGACCCAGTACTTC. Translation: CASSRAPSETQYF.

This sequence joins TRBV19 and TRBJ2-1, with TRBD2 identical over 9 bases. In germline, CDR1 is LNHDA, CDR2 SQIVND (reference sequence). The junction had 6 bases not matched to a gene; V was cut back by 3 bases and J by 6 bases. This CDR3 spans 15 amino acids. CDR3 DNA sequence: TGTGCCAGTAGTATGGGTAGCGGGGGTTCCAATGAGCAGTTCTTC. This translates into CASSMGSGGSNEQFF.

The chain combines TRBV9 with TRBJ1-3, with D uncertain. The CDR3 runs 15 residues. V dropped 2 bases and J dropped 4 bases, with 13 bases sitting between them. Looked up from germline, CDR1 is SGDLS and CDR2 is YYNGEE. The CDR3 is CASSVGRSAGNTIYF. Written as DNA, the CDR3 is TGTGCCAGCAGCGTCGGTCGTTCTGCCGGAAACACCATATATTTT.

V is TRBV13 and J is TRBJ2-1, with D unclear. Trimming shortened V by 9 bases and J by 0 bases, and 24 bases separated the two germline ends. The CDR3 length is 18 residues. Germline CDR1 is PRHDT and CDR2 is FYEKMQ (reference sequence). The CDR3 sequence: CASQDQSTSRSSYNEQFF. CDR3 sequence (DNA): TGTGCCAGTCAAGACCAAAGCACGAGCCGGAGCTCCTACAATGAGCAGTTCTTC. The full variable domain, rest sourced from reference TRBV13 and TRBJ2-1, is AAGVIQSPRHLIKEKRETATLKCYPIPRHDTVYWYQQGPGQDPQFLISFYEKMQSDKGSIPDRFSAQQFSDYHSELNMSSLELGDSALYFCASQDQSTSRSSYNEQFFGPGTRLTVL.

CDR3: CASSLSLRGEQYF. CDR3 DNA sequence: TGTGCCAGCAGCTTAAGTCTGAGAGGGGAGCAGTACTTC. The chain couples TRBV5-4 to TRBJ2-7; possible D gene TRBD2, 5 bases. Trimming removed 2 bases from V and 7 bases from J, with 13 bases in between. The CDR3 totals 13 residues. Germline CDR1 SGHNT, CDR2 YYREEE (reference sequence).

The DNA of the CDR3 is TGCGCCAGCAGCTTGGACAGGGCAAGGGATACGCAGTATTTT. As protein: CASSLDRARDTQYF. V and J are TRBV5-1 and TRBJ2-3, with a weak D call TRBD1 (6 bases). V lost 0 bases and J 6 bases, leaving 11 bases between the germline ends. The CDR3 is 14 amino acids. The V gene's germline CDR1 is SGHRS and CDR2 YFSETQ.

V is TRBV7-9 and J is TRBJ2-7; perhaps TRBD1 as D (6 bases). V lost 5 bases and J lost 0, with 17 bases in between. CDR1 and CDR2 from the germline V gene are SEHNR and FQNEAQ (reference sequence). The CDR3 is 16 residues long. The CDR3 loop is CASSEHTGLNSYEQYF. The CDR3 DNA follows: TGTGCCAGCAGCGAGCATACAGGGTTAAACTCCTACGAGCAGTACTTC.

The CDR3 DNA reads TGTGCCAGTAGTAGCTCGGGGGTTGTCACAGATACGCAGTATTTT. It codes for CASSSSGVVTDTQYF. The V call is TRBV19, the J call TRBJ2-3, with TRBD2 as a possible D gene (6 bases). CDR1 and CDR2 (germline): LNHDA, SQIVND (reference sequence). The CDR3 has 15 amino acids. V was cut by 4 bases and J by 2 bases, with 13 bases left in between. The variable domain in full, completed from reference TRBV19 and TRBJ2-3, reads DGGITQSPKYLFRKEGQNVTLSCEQNLNHDAMYWYRQDPGQGLRLIYYSQIVNDFQKGDIAEGYSVSREKKESFPLTVTSAQKNPTAFYLCASSSSGVVTDTQYFGPGTRLTVL.

The chain joins TRBV12-3 or TRBV12-4 to TRBJ1-2, with unresolved D. V gave up 4 bases and J gave up 4 bases, with 7 bases separating them. The CDR3 has 12 residues. CDR3 sequence: CASSWARYGYTF. For the CDR3, the DNA is TGTGCCAGCAGTTGGGCTCGCTATGGCTACACCTTC.